This TCR beta chain derives from a study of CD8 T cells in ankylosing spondylitis. General study results and limits: According to the report, clones linked to the disease were significantly enriched in matched synovial fluid samples taken from ankylosing spondylitis patients.

This clonotype has ten or more counts. The antigen is unknown. From the 5' RACE reads, TCRdb called clonotypes with MiXCR, one entry per CDR3 protein. The sample has 50,000 or so distinct CDR3 sequences, 7.4% seen once. The CDR3 loop spans 16 amino acids. V gave up 2 bases and J gave up 3 bases, with 16 bases separating them. Germline V gives CDR1 MNHEY, CDR2 SMNVEV (reference sequence). This sequence was found in a female donor with ankylosing spondylitis or in good health (not recorded which). V usage is TRBV27 and J usage is TRBJ1-1, with no clear D. The source material was blood, either unsorted or a sorted T cell fraction (not recorded which). The CDR3 sequence: CASSLAIWKGHTEAFF. The CDR3 DNA follows: TGTGCCAGCAGTTTAGCGATTTGGAAAGGGCACACTGAAGCTTTCTTT.